These 10 T cell receptor beta chains were all obtained from the same sample, sequenced in a study of low-dose radiotherapy and immunotherapy resistance in tumors. Time point denoted: before trial treatment. First-strand cDNA relied on TRAV- and TRBV-specific primers spanning alpha and beta chains. TCR amplification ran 20 PCR cycles using constant-region and V-primer adapter primers. TCRdb used MiXCR to reprocess the reads, holding one entry per CDR3 protein. The table lists tens of thousands of distinct CDR3 sequences, roughly 29% of them singletons. The sample was PBMCs, taken before treatment. The receptor set was obtained from a male donor with rectosigmoid adenocarcinoma.

As to this clonotype: A far larger clone is just one base off, so this is likely a read error. The chain joins TRBV6-4 to TRBJ1-6, with TRBD1 matching over 7 bases. V lost 6 bases and J lost 8; bases outside the gene matches: 4. Per the germline V gene, CDR1 is MRHNA and CDR2 is SNTAGT. The CDR3 covers 13 residues. CDR3 sequence (DNA): TGTGCCAGCAGAGGGCAGGGGGATTCACCCCTCCACTTT. It codes for CASRGQGDSPLHF.

This clonotype was seen repeatedly, ten times or more. This chain joins TRBV3-1 and TRBJ2-1; TRBD2 matches 9 bases. CDR3 size: 18 residues. The trim removed 1 base at V and 10 bases at J, leaving 17 bases unmatched. Germline V gene lookup returns CDR1 LGHDT and CDR2 YNNKEL (reference sequence). Written as DNA, the CDR3 is TGTGCCAGCAGCCAAGGGTTGCACGGACTAGCGTACGTTGGGGAGCAGTTCTTC. Residues: CASSQGLHGLAYVGEQFF.

This clonotype was detected ten times or more. The rearrangement joins TRBV7-2 to TRBJ2-1, with D possibly called TRBD1 or TRBD2 (5 bases each). The V gene lost 5 bases and the J gene lost 4 bases, with 9 bases spanning the gap. CDR1 and CDR2 from the germline V gene are SGHTA and FQGNSA. The CDR3 has 13 amino acids. The CDR3 reads CASSLGRYNEQFF. CDR3 DNA sequence: TGTGCCAGCAGCCTGGGACGGTACAATGAGCAGTTCTTC.

This clonotype was detected ten times or more. V is TRBV5-4 and J is TRBJ1-1; D is undetermined. From germline, CDR1 is SGHNT and CDR2 YYREEE (reference sequence). Trimming cost V 0 bases and J 6 bases, with 6 bases left between them. The CDR3 loop spans 12 amino acids. The DNA for the CDR3 is TGTGCCAGCAGCTTGGGGGCGGCTGAAGCTTTCTTT. Protein product: CASSLGAAEAFF.

In its sample, this clonotype was seen a few times. A far more abundant clone sits one base away, making this likely a read error. This chain links TRBV5-1 with TRBJ2-1, with TRBD1 matching 7 bases. Germline assignment: CDR1 SGHRS and CDR2 YFSETQ. This CDR3 comprises 15 residues. V trimming: 4 bases; J trimming: 10 bases; junction bases outside the gene matches: 14. DNA of the CDR3: TGCGCCAGCAGCACCGGGACAGCGACCTCCTACGAGCAGTTCTTC. As protein: CASSTGTATSYEQFF.

This clonotype was seen ten or more times. This rearrangement joins TRBV12-3 or TRBV12-4 to TRBJ1-1; D gene uncertain. V was pared by 3 bases and J by 3 bases, with 8 bases between. This CDR3 contains 13 residues. The CDR3 is CASSFRRHTEAFF. DNA for the CDR3: TGTGCCAGCAGTTTTCGCAGACACACTGAAGCTTTCTTT.

The rearrangement joins TRBV7-6 to TRBJ1-5; D is ambiguous. The V end was cut by 1 base, the J end by 1 base, with 8 bases between. The V gene's germline CDR1 is SGHVS and CDR2 FNYEAQ. This CDR3 is built from 15 residues. Here the CDR3 DNA reads TGTGCCAGCAGCTTAGGGACGGCAAGCAATCAGCCCCAGCATTTT. Translation gives CASSLGTASNQPQHF.

The V gene is TRBV12-3 or TRBV12-4, the J gene TRBJ1-2, with 8 bases lining up with TRBD1. There are 13 residues in the CDR3. Germline trimming cut 6 bases from V and 4 bases from J; bases unmatched to any gene: 4. CDR3 in DNA: TGTGCCAGCAGCCCCACAGGGGGCTATGGCTACACCTTC. Translation gives CASSPTGGYGYTF.

This sequence joins TRBV28 and TRBJ2-6; no firm D call. The CDR3 runs to 14 residues. The V end was cut by 5 bases, the J end by 4 bases, with 9 bases between. Germline V gene sequence: CDR1 MDHEN, CDR2 SYDVKM. For the CDR3, the DNA is TGTGCCAGCAGTGGGCTTGGGGGGGCCAACGTCCTGACTTTC. Protein sequence: CASSGLGGANVLTF.

The V gene is TRBV4-1, the J gene TRBJ2-1; TRBD2 agrees at 10 bases. V shed 3 bases and J 5 bases; nucleotides not matched to a gene: 10. Germline V gene data show CDR1 as MGHRA and CDR2 as YSYEKL. The CDR3 runs 17 residues. The CDR3 DNA is TGCGCCAGCAGCCAGGCGACACGGACTAGCGGCCACAATGAGCAGTTCTTC. Its protein product is CASSQATRTSGHNEQFF.